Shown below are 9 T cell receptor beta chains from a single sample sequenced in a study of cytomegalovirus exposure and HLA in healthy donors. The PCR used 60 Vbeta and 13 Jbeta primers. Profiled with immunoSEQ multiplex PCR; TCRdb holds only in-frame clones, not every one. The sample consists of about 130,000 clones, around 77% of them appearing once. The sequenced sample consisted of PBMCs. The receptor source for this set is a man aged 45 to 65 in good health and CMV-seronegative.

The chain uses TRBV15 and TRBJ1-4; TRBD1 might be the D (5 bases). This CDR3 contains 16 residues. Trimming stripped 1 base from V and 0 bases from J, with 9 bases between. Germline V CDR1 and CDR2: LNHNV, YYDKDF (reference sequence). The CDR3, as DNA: TGTGCCACCAGCAGAGGGAGGGGTTCAACTAATGAAAAACTGTTTTTT. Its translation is CATSRGRGSTNEKLFF. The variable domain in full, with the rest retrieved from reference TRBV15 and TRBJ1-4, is DAMVIQNPRYQVTQFGKPVTLSCSQTLNHNVMYWYQQKSSQAPKLLFHYYDKDFNNEADTPDNFQSRRPNTSFCFLDIRSPGLGDTAMYLCATSRGRGSTNEKLFFGSGTQLSVL.

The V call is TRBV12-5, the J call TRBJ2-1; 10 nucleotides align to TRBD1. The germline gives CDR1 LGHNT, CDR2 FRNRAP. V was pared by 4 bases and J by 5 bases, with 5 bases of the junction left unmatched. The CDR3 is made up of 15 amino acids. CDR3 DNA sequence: TGTGCTAGTGGTTCCAAGGACAGGGGGAACAATGAGCAGTTCTTC. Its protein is CASGSKDRGNNEQFF. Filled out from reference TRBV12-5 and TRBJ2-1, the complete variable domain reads DARVTQTPRHKVTEMGQEVTMRCQPILGHNTVFWYRQTMMQGLELLAYFRNRAPLDDSGMPKDRFSAEMPDATLATLKIQPSEPRDSAVYFCASGSKDRGNNEQFFGPGTRLTVL.

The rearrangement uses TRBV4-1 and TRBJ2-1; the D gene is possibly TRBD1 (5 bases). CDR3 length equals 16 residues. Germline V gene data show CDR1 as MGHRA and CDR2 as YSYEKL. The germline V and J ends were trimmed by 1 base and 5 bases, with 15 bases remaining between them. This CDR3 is CASSQAQGYLHNEQFF. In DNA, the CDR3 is TGCGCCAGCAGCCAAGCTCAGGGCTACTTACACAATGAGCAGTTCTTC.

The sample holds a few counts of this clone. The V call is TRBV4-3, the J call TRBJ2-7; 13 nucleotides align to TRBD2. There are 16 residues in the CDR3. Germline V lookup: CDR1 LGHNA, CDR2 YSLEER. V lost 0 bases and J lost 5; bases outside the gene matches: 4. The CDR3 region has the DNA TGCGCCAGCAGCCAAGAAGGGACTAGCGGGACCCACGAGCAGTACTTC. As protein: CASSQEGTSGTHEQYF.

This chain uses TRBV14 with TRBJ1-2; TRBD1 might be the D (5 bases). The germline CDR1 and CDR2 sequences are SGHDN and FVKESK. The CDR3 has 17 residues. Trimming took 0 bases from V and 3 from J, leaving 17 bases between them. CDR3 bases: TGTGCCAGCAGCCAAGATCTAGGGGCAGGGTTGGACTATGGCTACACCTTC. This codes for CASSQDLGAGLDYGYTF.

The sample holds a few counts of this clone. CDR3 DNA sequence: TGTGCCAGCAGCTTAGCAGGGCTCCTCTACTTC. It translates to CASSLAGLLYF. This sequence joins TRBV11-3 and TRBJ2-5, with D possibly TRBD1 on 5 matching bases. The CDR3 sequence is 11 residues long. Germline V CDR1 and CDR2: SGHNT, YENEEA. The germline V and J ends were trimmed by 1 base and 14 bases, with 11 bases remaining between them.

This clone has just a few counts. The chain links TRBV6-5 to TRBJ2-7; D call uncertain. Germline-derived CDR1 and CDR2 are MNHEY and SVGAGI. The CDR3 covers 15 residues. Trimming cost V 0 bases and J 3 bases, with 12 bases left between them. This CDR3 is CASSYSTVYSYEQYF. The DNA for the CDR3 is TGTGCCAGCAGTTACTCGACTGTATATAGCTACGAGCAGTACTTC.

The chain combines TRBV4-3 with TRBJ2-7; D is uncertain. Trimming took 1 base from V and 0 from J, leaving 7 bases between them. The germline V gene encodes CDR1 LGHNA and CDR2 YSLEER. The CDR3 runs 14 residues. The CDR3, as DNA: TGCGCCAGCAGCCAAGGTGGCAGCTCCTACGAGCAGTACTTC. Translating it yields CASSQGGSSYEQYF.

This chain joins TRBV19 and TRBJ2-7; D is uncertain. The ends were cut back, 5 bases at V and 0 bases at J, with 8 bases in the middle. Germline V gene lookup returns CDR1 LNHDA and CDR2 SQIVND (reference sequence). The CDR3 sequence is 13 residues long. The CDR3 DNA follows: TGTGCCAGTAGTGCGCTAGTCTCCTACGAGCAGTACTTC. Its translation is CASSALVSYEQYF.